Listed here is a single T cell receptor (beta chain). Methods used by the authors: Reference gene primer amplification in the assay estimated nucleated cell counts. Clones were read by immunoSEQ multiplex PCR, and TCRdb kept only the in-frame ones, dropping some. The V and J calls and clone size are taken from that table; D and trimming were inferred from the DNA. The sample shows some 520,000 clones, about 88% of them seen only once. Germline loops: CDR1 MDHEN, CDR2 SYDVKM. The length of the CDR3 is 15 residues. V was trimmed by 6 bases and J by 0 bases, leaving 15 bases between them. The entry originates in a study of blood T cell repertoires in COVID-19. Study as a whole: Acute-phase and convalescent COVID-19 samples originated in the United States, Italy and Spain.

The clonotype comes from a man aged 18 to 29 with COVID-19, enrolled during active disease. The rearrangement links TRBV28 to TRBJ2-7; perhaps TRBD1 as D (8 bases). Material: peripheral blood. Here the CDR3 reads CASRGQGGASYEQYF. The CDR3 nucleotides read TGTGCCAGCAGAGGACAGGGAGGGGCCTCCTACGAGCAGTACTTC.